This T cell receptor (beta chain) was documented in a study of blood T cell repertoires in COVID-19. Across the whole study: COVID-19 samples, acute and convalescent, were from the United States, Italy and Spain. Sample material is recorded as cDNA or gDNA derived from T cells, B-cell-depleted T cells, or PBMCs.

Participant ages covered roughly 18 to 89 years across 20 to 30 US areas. Per the authors' pipeline: Counts of nucleated cells, estimated from reference gene primer amplification, were obtained. Using immunoSEQ multiplex PCR, the repertoire was profiled, and TCRdb retains in-frame clones only, with some absent. The V and J calls and the clone size are those of that table, but D and trimming were determined from the DNA. Here the sample spans 250,000 or so clones, 85% to 90% being singletons. The CDR3 contains 13 residues. V lost 9 bases to trimming and J lost 1 base, with 9 bases between them. Germline loops: CDR1 KGHDR, CDR2 SFDVKD.

This sequence was found in a woman aged 25 to 39 with acute COVID-19. The chain links TRBV24-1 to TRBJ1-5; tentatively, D is TRBD1 (6 bases). The sample was PBMCs or T cells enriched from blood (not recorded which). CDR3 in amino acids: CATEGGSNQPQHF. CDR3 DNA: TGTGCCACCGAGGGGGGGAGCAATCAGCCCCAGCATTTT.